The 23 T cell receptor beta chains reported below all come from one sample, sequenced in a study of blood T cell repertoires in COVID-19. Clones were read by immunoSEQ multiplex PCR, and TCRdb kept only the in-frame ones, dropping some. This repertoire shows 330,000 or so clones, more than 70% found once; its top ten account for roughly 2%. Sequenced input: PBMCs or T cells enriched from blood (not recorded which). The origin of the receptors is a middle-aged man in a cohort exposed to, infected with or recovered from COVID-19 (not recorded which).

This clone was seen a single time. The chain has TRBV29-1 and TRBJ2-3, with TRBD2 identical over 12 bases. Germline V lookup: CDR1 SQVTM, CDR2 ANQGSEA. This CDR3 has 15 amino acids. The V gene end was trimmed by 3 bases and the J gene end by 5 bases; junction bases not matched to a gene: 6. CDR3 in amino acids: CSVDSGLAGLDTQYF. The CDR3 region has the DNA TGCAGCGTTGATTCGGGACTAGCGGGCCTAGATACGCAGTATTTT.

This chain connects TRBV5-1 to TRBJ2-7, with TRBD1 as a possible D gene (5 bases). This CDR3 has 16 residues. Germline V gene lookup returns CDR1 SGHRS and CDR2 YFSETQ. V shed 5 bases and J shed 4 bases, with 22 bases lying between them. CDR3 nucleotides: TGCGCCAGCAGTCCTGGGGATTACGGACAAACTTACGAGCAGTACTTC. It specifies CASSPGDYGQTYEQYF.

V gene TRBV11-3 combines with J gene TRBJ1-1; 9 bases are a match to TRBD1. The CDR3 has 13 residues. J was trimmed by 7 bases and V by 1 base; bases with no gene match: 1. The germline gives CDR1 SGHNT, CDR2 YENEEA. The CDR3 region has the DNA TGTGCCAGCAGCTTAGGACAGGGGGATGAAGCTTTCTTT. Translation: CASSLGQGDEAFF.

The chain carries TRBV6-4 and TRBJ1-1; 7 bases map to TRBD1. The CDR3 loop spans 14 amino acids. Germline V gene lookup returns CDR1 MRHNA and CDR2 SNTAGT. J lost 1 base, V lost 6 bases, and 5 bases had no gene match. This CDR3 is CASSSGQENTEAFF. The DNA for the CDR3 is TGTGCCAGCAGCTCCGGACAGGAGAACACTGAAGCTTTCTTT.

With regard to this clone: Distinct nucleotide sequences in the sample also encode this CDR3. This chain links TRBV18 with TRBJ1-1; D remains ambiguous. V lost 2 bases and J 1 base, leaving 5 bases between the germline ends. The CDR3 is 13 residues long. In germline, CDR1 is KGHSH, CDR2 LQKENI. CDR3 loop: CASSPTENTEAFF. The CDR3 coding sequence is TGTGCCAGCTCACCAACAGAGAACACTGAAGCTTTCTTT.

V usage is TRBV15 and J usage is TRBJ2-1; 13 nucleotides agree with TRBD2. This CDR3 has 16 residues. Germline V gene data show CDR1 as LNHNV and CDR2 as YYDKDF (reference sequence). V was clipped by 0 bases and J by 5 bases; unmatched bases: 1. CDR3 in amino acids: CATSREGTSGNNEQFF. For the CDR3, the DNA is TGTGCCACCAGCAGAGAAGGGACTAGCGGGAACAATGAGCAGTTCTTC.

The chain employs TRBV27 and TRBJ2-7, with D uncertain. Germline CDR1 is MNHEY and CDR2 is SMNVEV (reference sequence). V was shortened by 5 bases and J by 2 bases, with 16 bases between the two germline ends. The CDR3 is 15 residues long. The CDR3 DNA sequence: TGTGCCAGCAGTGCGGCCGACTCTCAAACCTACGAGCAGTACTTC. Its translation: CASSAADSQTYEQYF.

J is TRBJ2-1 and V is TRBV30; 13 bases align to TRBD2. Germline CDR1 reads GTSNPN; CDR2 reads SVGIG (reference sequence). V gave up 0 bases and J gave up 15 bases; unmatched junction bases: 11. The CDR3 runs 15 residues. The CDR3 reads CAWSVSPGLAGELFF. CDR3 nucleotides: TGTGCCTGGAGTGTTTCGCCCGGACTAGCGGGAGAACTGTTCTTC.

V is TRBV18 and J is TRBJ2-1; perhaps TRBD2 as D (7 bases). Trimming cost V 0 bases and J 10 bases, with 25 bases left between them. CDR3 length: 18 residues. Germline-derived CDR1 and CDR2 are KGHSH and LQKENI. The CDR3 DNA reads TGTGCCAGCTCACCACCGGGCCCGGGGGGCAGCTATCCCAGGGAGCAGTTCTTC. This sequence encodes CASSPPGPGGSYPREQFF.

A remark on this clone: The same CDR3 can be traced to other DNA sequences in this sample. V is TRBV4-1 and J is TRBJ2-2; 14 nucleotides align to TRBD2. Germline CDR1 MGHRA, CDR2 YSYEKL. V trimming: 1 base; J trimming: 5 bases; junction bases outside the gene matches: 6. CDR3 length: 18 residues. CDR3 sequence (DNA): TGCGCCAGCAGCCAAGGGGGACTAGCGGGAGTGGGAACCGGGGAGCTGTTTTTT. Encoded protein: CASSQGGLAGVGTGELFF.

The chain joins TRBV5-1 to TRBJ2-7; TRBD2 aligns across 13 bases. The CDR3 sequence is 15 residues long. Germline CDR1 reads SGHRS; CDR2 reads YFSETQ. The V segment lost 4 bases and the J segment 0 bases; nucleotides outside the gene matches: 1. CDR3 residues: CASSGTSGVSYEQYF. The CDR3 DNA sequence: TGCGCCAGCAGCGGGACTAGCGGGGTCTCCTACGAGCAGTACTTC.

This clone has a single count. The chain employs TRBV5-1 and TRBJ2-3; the match to TRBD2 covers 11 bases. Germline V gene data show CDR1 as SGHRS and CDR2 as YFSETQ. CDR3 length: 15 residues. V dropped 7 bases and J dropped 3; count of bases not matched to a gene: 7. CDR3 protein: CASASSGRTTDTQYF. As DNA, the CDR3 is TGCGCCAGCGCGTCTAGCGGGAGGACTACAGATACGCAGTATTTT.

The chain carries TRBV9 and TRBJ2-2, with TRBD2 as a possible D gene (5 bases). The CDR3 runs 15 residues. V lost 0 bases and J lost 1, with 7 bases in between. Germline V gene data show CDR1 as SGDLS and CDR2 as YYNGEE. CDR3 loop: CASSVGGRNTGELFF. CDR3 sequence (DNA): TGTGCCAGCAGCGTAGGTGGGAGGAACACCGGGGAGCTGTTTTTT.

The V and J genes are TRBV28 and TRBJ1-4; D is possibly TRBD1 (5 bases). V lost 8 bases and J 4 bases, leaving 17 bases between the germline ends. Germline CDR1 is MDHEN and CDR2 is SYDVKM. CDR3 length: 15 residues. The CDR3 reads CASGVGGVSNEKLFF. The CDR3 region has the DNA TGTGCCAGCGGAGTGGGGGGAGTGAGTAATGAAAAACTGTTTTTT. Drawing the rest from reference TRBV28 and TRBJ1-4, the complete variable domain is DVKVTQSSRYLVKRTGEKVFLECVQDMDHENMFWYRQDPGLGLRLIYFSYDVKMKEKGDIPEGYSVSREKKERFSLILESASTNQTSMYLCASGVGGVSNEKLFFGSGTQLSVL.

This clone was seen a single time. The rearrangement links TRBV3-1 (or the pseudogene TRBV3-2) to TRBJ2-3; perhaps TRBD1 as D (5 bases). From germline, CDR1 is LGHDT and CDR2 YNNKEL (reference sequence). CDR3 length equals 16 residues. The V end lost 1 base, the J end lost 2 bases, and 13 bases lay between the germline ends. The CDR3 sequence: CASSQVVGAPTDTQYF. The CDR3 nucleotides read TGTGCCAGCAGCCAAGTAGTAGGGGCACCCACAGATACGCAGTATTTT.

This clone was observed a few times. This sequence joins TRBV11-1 and TRBJ2-1, with TRBD2 matching 8 bases. Losses at the gene ends were 5 bases for V and 9 bases for J; bases not matched to a gene: 9. There are 14 residues in the CDR3. Germline CDR1 and CDR2: SGHAT and FQDESV (reference sequence). CDR3 region: CASSGTRERGEQFF. As DNA, the CDR3 is TGTGCCAGCAGCGGGACTAGGGAGAGGGGTGAGCAGTTCTTC.

The chain employs TRBV15 and TRBJ2-1; no definite D call. Germline V gene data show CDR1 as LNHNV and CDR2 as YYDKDF (reference sequence). The CDR3 has 15 amino acids. V lost 0 bases to trimming and J lost 5 bases, with 11 bases between them. CDR3 residues: CATSRDSRSHNEQFF. For the CDR3, the DNA is TGTGCCACCAGCAGAGACTCGCGATCCCACAATGAGCAGTTCTTC.

The rearrangement links TRBV4-2 to TRBJ1-5; maybe TRBD1 (5 bases). V shed 0 bases and J shed 0 bases, with 12 bases lying between them. Germline V lookup: CDR1 LGHNA, CDR2 YNFKEQ. This CDR3 is built from 17 residues. The CDR3 sequence: CASSQEPQGNSNQPQHF. CDR3 sequence (DNA): TGTGCCAGCAGCCAAGAGCCCCAGGGTAATAGCAATCAGCCCCAGCATTTT.

The V call is TRBV5-4, the J call TRBJ2-1; perhaps TRBD2 as D (5 bases). Germline CDR1 SGHNT, CDR2 YYREEE (reference sequence). Deletions cut 1 base from V and 0 bases from J, with 11 bases between. The CDR3 extends over 16 amino acids. In DNA, the CDR3 is TGTGCCAGCAGCTTGATGGCGGGCAGCTCCTACAATGAGCAGTTCTTC. This translates into CASSLMAGSSYNEQFF.

The chain joins TRBV28 to TRBJ1-2; D call uncertain. V was clipped by 7 bases and J by 5 bases, with 8 bases between them. The germline V gene has CDR1 MDHEN and CDR2 SYDVKM. The CDR3 has 11 amino acids. The CDR3 region is CASMAGYGYTF. CDR3 nucleotides: TGTGCCAGCATGGCCGGGTATGGCTACACCTTC.

The V gene is TRBV6-5, the J gene TRBJ2-5; maybe TRBD2 (5 bases). V lost 0 bases, J lost 5 bases, and 13 bases lay in between. From germline, CDR1 is MNHEY and CDR2 SVGAGI. This CDR3 is 15 amino acids long. This CDR3 is CASSYSRVSRETQYF. For the CDR3, the DNA is TGTGCCAGCAGTTACTCGCGGGTGTCGAGGGAGACCCAGTACTTC.

The chain combines TRBV11-2 with TRBJ1-2; 9 positions agree with TRBD1. Germline V gives CDR1 SGHAT, CDR2 FQNNGV. Unmatched junction bases numbered 7, after V lost 1 base and J lost 7 bases. This CDR3 is built from 15 residues. The CDR3 sequence is CASSLVAQGAAGYTF. In DNA form, the CDR3 reads TGTGCCAGCAGCTTAGTGGCACAGGGGGCAGCTGGCTACACCTTC.

This clone is a singleton in its sample. The V gene is TRBV9, the J gene TRBJ2-6; D unclear. V shed 0 bases and J shed 2 bases, with 6 bases lying between them. The CDR3 is 15 residues long. Germline CDR1 reads SGDLS; CDR2 reads YYNGEE. Here the CDR3 DNA reads TGTGCCAGCAGCGTAGGAGTGACTGGGGCCAACGTCCTGACTTTC. Protein: CASSVGVTGANVLTF.